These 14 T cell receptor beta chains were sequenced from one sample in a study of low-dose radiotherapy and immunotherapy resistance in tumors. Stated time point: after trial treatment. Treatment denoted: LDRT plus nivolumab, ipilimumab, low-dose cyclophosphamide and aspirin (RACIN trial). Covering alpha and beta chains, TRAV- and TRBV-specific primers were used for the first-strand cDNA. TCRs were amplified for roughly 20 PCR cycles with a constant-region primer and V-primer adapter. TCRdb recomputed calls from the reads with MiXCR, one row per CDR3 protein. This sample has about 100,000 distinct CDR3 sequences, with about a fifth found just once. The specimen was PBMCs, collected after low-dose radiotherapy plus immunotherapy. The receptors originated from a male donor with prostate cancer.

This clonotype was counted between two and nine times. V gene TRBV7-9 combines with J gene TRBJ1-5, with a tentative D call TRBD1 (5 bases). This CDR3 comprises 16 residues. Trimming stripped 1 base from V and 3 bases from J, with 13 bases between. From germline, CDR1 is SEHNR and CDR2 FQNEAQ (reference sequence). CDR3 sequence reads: CASSLGFGTPNQPQHF. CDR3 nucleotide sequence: TGTGCCAGCAGCTTAGGGTTCGGGACTCCCAATCAGCCCCAGCATTTT.

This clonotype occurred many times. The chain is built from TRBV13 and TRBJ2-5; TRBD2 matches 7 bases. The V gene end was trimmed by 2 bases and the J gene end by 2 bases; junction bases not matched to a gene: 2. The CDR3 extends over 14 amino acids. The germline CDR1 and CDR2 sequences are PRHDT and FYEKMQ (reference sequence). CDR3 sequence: CASSLRGDQETQYF. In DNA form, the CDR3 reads TGTGCCAGCAGCTTACGGGGGGATCAAGAGACCCAGTACTTC.

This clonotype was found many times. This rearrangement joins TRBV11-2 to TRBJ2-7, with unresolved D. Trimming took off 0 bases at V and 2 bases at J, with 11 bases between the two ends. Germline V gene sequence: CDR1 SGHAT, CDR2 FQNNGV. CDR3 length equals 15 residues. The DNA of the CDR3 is TGTGCCAGCAGCTTAGAGGTCCCCTTGGCCTACGAGCAGTACTTC. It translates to CASSLEVPLAYEQYF. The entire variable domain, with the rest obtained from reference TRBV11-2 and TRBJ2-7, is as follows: EAGVAQSPRYKIIEKRQSVAFWCNPISGHATLYWYQQILGQGPKLLIQFQNNGVVDDSQLPKDRFSAERLKGVDSTLKIQPAKLEDSAVYLCASSLEVPLAYEQYFGPGTRLTVT.

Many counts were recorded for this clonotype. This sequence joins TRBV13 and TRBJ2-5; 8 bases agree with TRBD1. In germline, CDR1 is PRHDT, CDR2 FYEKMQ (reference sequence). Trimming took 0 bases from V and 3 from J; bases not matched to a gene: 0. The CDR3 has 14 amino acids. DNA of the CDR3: TGTGCCAGCAGCTTAGGACAGGGGGAAGAGACCCAGTACTTC. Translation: CASSLGQGEETQYF.

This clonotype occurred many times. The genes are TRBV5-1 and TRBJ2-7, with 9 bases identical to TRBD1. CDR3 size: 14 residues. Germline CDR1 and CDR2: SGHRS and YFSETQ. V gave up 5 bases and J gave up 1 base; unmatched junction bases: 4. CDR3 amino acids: CASSQGTGSYEQYF. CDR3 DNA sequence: TGCGCCAGCAGTCAGGGGACAGGGTCCTACGAGCAGTACTTC.

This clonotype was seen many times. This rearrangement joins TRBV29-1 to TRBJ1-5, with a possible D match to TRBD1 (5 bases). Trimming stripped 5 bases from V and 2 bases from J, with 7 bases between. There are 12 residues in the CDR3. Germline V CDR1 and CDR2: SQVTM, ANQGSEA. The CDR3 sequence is CSVRDGNQPQHF. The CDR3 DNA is TGCAGCGTTCGGGACGGCAATCAGCCCCAGCATTTT.

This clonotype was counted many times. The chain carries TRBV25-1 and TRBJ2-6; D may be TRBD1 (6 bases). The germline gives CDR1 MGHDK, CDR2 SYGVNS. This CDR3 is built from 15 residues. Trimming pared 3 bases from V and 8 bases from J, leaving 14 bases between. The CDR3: CASSDRRDTTNVLTF. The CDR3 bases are TGTGCCAGCAGTGACCGAAGGGACACCACCAACGTCCTGACTTTC. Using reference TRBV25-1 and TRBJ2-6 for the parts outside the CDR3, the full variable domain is EADIYQTPRYLVIGTGKKITLECSQTMGHDKMYWYQQDPGMELHLIHYSYGVNSTEKGDLSSESTVSRIRTEHFPLTLESARPSHTSQYLCASSDRRDTTNVLTFGAGSRLTVL.

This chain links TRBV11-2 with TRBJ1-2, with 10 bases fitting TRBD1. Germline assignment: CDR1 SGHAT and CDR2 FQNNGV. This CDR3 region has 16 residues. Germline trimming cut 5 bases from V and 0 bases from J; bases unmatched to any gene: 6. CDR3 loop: CASSSTGTGANYGYTF. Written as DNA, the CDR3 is TGTGCCAGCAGCAGCACAGGGACAGGGGCTAACTATGGCTACACCTTC.

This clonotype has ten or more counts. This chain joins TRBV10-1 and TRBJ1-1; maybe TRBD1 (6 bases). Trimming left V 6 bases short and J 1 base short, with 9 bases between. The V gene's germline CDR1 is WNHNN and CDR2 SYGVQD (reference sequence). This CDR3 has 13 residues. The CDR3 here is CASSRTANTEAFF. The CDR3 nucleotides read TGCGCCAGCAGCCGGACAGCGAACACTGAAGCTTTCTTT.

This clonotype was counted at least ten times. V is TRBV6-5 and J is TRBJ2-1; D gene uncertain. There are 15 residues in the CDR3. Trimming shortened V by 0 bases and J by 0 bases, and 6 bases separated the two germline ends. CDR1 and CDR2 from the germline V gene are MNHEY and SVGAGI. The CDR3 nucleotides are TGTGCCAGCAGTTACTCCACCCGCTCCTACAATGAGCAGTTCTTC. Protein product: CASSYSTRSYNEQFF.

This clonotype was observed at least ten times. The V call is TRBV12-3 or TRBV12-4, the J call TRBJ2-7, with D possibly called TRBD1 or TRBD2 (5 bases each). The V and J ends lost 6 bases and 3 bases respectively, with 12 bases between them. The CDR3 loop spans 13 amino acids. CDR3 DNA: TGTGCCAGCAGAGCCGGGACCGTCTACGAGCAGTACTTC. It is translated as CASRAGTVYEQYF.

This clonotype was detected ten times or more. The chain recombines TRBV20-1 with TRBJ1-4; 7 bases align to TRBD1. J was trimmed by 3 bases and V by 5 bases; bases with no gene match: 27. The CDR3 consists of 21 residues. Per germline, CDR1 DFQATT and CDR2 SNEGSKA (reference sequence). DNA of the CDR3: TGCAGTGCTCAACCCGAACCAAATACGACAGGGTCAAGTTTGGCTAATGAAAAACTGTTTTTT. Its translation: CSAQPEPNTTGSSLANEKLFF.

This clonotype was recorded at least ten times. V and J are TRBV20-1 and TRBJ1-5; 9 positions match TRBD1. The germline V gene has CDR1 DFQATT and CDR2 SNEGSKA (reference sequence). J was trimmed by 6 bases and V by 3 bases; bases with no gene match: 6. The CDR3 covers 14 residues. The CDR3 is CSAREGTGSQPQHF. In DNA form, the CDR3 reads TGCAGTGCTAGGGAGGGGACAGGGAGTCAGCCCCAGCATTTT.

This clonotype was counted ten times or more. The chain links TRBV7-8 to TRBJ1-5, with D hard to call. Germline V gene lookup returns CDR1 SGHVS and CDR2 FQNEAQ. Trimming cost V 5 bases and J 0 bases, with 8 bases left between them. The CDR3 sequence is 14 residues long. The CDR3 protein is CASSLGYSNQPQHF. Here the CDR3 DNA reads TGTGCCAGCAGCCTAGGGTATAGCAATCAGCCCCAGCATTTT.